The clone carrying this T cell receptor beta chain was recorded a few times. Antigen specificity is unknown. Trimming removed 5 bases from V and 6 bases from J, with 20 bases in between. The CDR3 extends over 16 amino acids. In germline, CDR1 is MNHEY, CDR2 SMNVEV (reference sequence). The PCR made use of 60 Vbeta and 13 Jbeta primers. Profiling relied on immunoSEQ multiplex PCR, and the TCRdb table lists in-frame clones only, not all of them. The sample yields 140,000 or so clones, around 10% seen once. This sample is drawn from a study of cytomegalovirus exposure and HLA in healthy donors. About the research overall: Of the donors genotyped, several hundred in all, 65% to 90% fell in the Caucasian-associated ancestry cluster.

Overall study results and limits: Confirmation was obtained in vitro that a few CMV-associated chains are specific for CMV antigens.

V usage is TRBV27 and J usage is TRBJ2-1; D perhaps matches TRBD1 (5 bases). The sequencing input was PBMCs. The receptor's source is a male donor in good health and CMV-seronegative. The CDR3 is CASSPIDWTKGNEQFF. The DNA for the CDR3 is TGTGCCAGCAGTCCTATCGACTGGACAAAAGGCAATGAGCAGTTCTTC.